The 30 T cell receptor beta chains below all came from one sample that was sequenced in a study of T cells in Graves' hyperthyroidism and ophthalmopathy. Researchers amplified the TCR beta CDR3 regions from RNA transcripts. The TCR CDR3 first-round RT-PCR relied on the HTBI primer set. MiXCR was run by TCRdb on the multiplex PCR reads, yielding one entry per CDR3 protein. The data show about 690,000 distinct CDR3 sequences, about 18% seen once. The specimen was blood. These receptor sequences come from a man aged 50 or older with Graves' hyperthyroidism.

This clonotype occurred a few times. This rearrangement joins TRBV4-3 to TRBJ2-3, with 8 bases lining up with TRBD2. The CDR3 loop spans 17 amino acids. V trimming: 3 bases; J trimming: 1 base; junction bases outside the gene matches: 9. Germline CDR1 reads LGHNA; CDR2 reads YSLEER. The CDR3 DNA sequence: TGCGCCAGCAGCCAGAATTCATTAGCGGGACGCACAGATACGCAGTATTTT. Residues: CASSQNSLAGRTDTQYF.

In its sample, this clonotype was seen many times. The chain is built from TRBV10-1 and TRBJ2-7, with D hard to call. The CDR3 loop spans 14 amino acids. CDR1 and CDR2 (germline): WNHNN, SYGVQD (reference sequence). Trimming removed 2 bases at V and 5 bases at J, with 13 bases between. Here the CDR3 DNA reads TGCGCCAGCAGTGAGGCCGGCATAAGGGACGAGCAGTACTTC. Protein sequence: CASSEAGIRDEQYF.

The chain carries TRBV28 and TRBJ2-7; D remains ambiguous. The CDR3 totals 13 residues. Germline V lookup: CDR1 MDHEN, CDR2 SYDVKM. Trimming removed 2 bases at V and 4 bases at J, with 9 bases between. This chain's CDR3 is CASSLNLAYEQYF. The DNA for the CDR3 is TGTGCCAGCAGTTTAAATCTTGCTTACGAGCAGTACTTC.

This clonotype was detected many times. The chain combines TRBV20-1 with TRBJ2-3, with 9 bases aligning to TRBD2. Germline V CDR1 and CDR2: DFQATT, SNEGSKA (reference sequence). The CDR3 sequence is 15 residues long. CDR3 loop: CSAGLAGRIADTQYF. The CDR3 DNA follows: TGCAGCGCTGGGCTAGCGGGACGCATTGCAGATACGCAGTATTTT.

In this sample, this clonotype turned up a few times. One end of the junction fails to match germline, which may point to a read error. The J gene is TRBJ2-7, the V gene TRBV28, with D unresolved. From germline, CDR1 is MDHEN and CDR2 SYDVKM. CDR3 length equals 16 residues. This CDR3 is CASVGWGSPRPYGQYF. DNA of the CDR3: TGTGCCAGCGTTGGGTGGGGATCACCGAGGCCCTACGGGCAGTACTTC.

In its sample, this clonotype was seen a few times. The V gene is TRBV6-1, the J gene TRBJ1-5, with D unresolved. This CDR3 comprises 15 residues. Germline CDR1 and CDR2: MNHNS and SASEGT. The ends were cut back, 5 bases at V and 4 bases at J, with 15 bases in the middle. The chain's CDR3 is CASSSFARGNQPQHF. CDR3 nucleotide sequence: TGTGCCAGCAGTTCCTTCGCCCGGGGTAATCAGCCCCAGCATTTT.

This clonotype was counted ten times or more. The chain employs TRBV12-3 or TRBV12-4 and TRBJ2-1; 9 bases are shared with TRBD2. Trimming removed 8 bases from V and 1 base from J; junction bases left unmatched: 3. CDR3 size: 14 residues. The CDR3 loop is CASSAGGSYNEQFF. CDR3 sequence (DNA): TGTGCCAGCTCAGCGGGAGGTTCCTACAATGAGCAGTTCTTC.

This clonotype was found a few times. This chain connects TRBV19 to TRBJ1-1; D is ambiguous. The CDR3 contains 13 residues. Looked up from germline, CDR1 is LNHDA and CDR2 is SQIVND (reference sequence). Trimming took 3 bases from V and 3 from J, leaving 8 bases between them. CDR3 in DNA: TGTGCCAGTAGTATTTTTGGTGACACTGAAGCTTTCTTT. It codes for CASSIFGDTEAFF.

Remarks on this clonotype: At one boundary the junction diverges from the germline segment, which might be a read error. In DNA, the CDR3 is TGTGCCAGCATCCCCGGGACCGGAGGGACCTACGATGAGCAGTTCTTC. It translates to CASIPGTGGTYDEQFF. The rearrangement links TRBV28 to TRBJ2-1; possible D gene TRBD2, 6 bases. The CDR3 length is 16 residues. CDR1 and CDR2 (germline): MDHEN, SYDVKM.

This clonotype was seen at least ten times. The genes are TRBV28 and TRBJ2-1; D call uncertain. With 2 bases removed from V and 8 bases from J, the gap between germline ends came to 10 bases. Germline-derived CDR1 and CDR2 are MDHEN and SYDVKM. The CDR3 spans 13 residues. CDR3 sequence: CASSLEQAYEQFF. The CDR3 DNA reads TGTGCCAGCAGTTTAGAGCAGGCATATGAGCAGTTCTTC.

Many counts were recorded for this clonotype. This sequence joins TRBV3-1 and TRBJ2-5; D is unresolved. The CDR3 is 16 residues long. Germline V lookup: CDR1 LGHDT, CDR2 YNNKEL (reference sequence). Trimming stripped 1 base from V and 5 bases from J, with 17 bases between. The DNA of the CDR3 is TGTGCCAGCAGCCAAGCGTCCTATCGTGGCGCTGAGACCCAGTACTTC. It translates to CASSQASYRGAETQYF.

This clonotype was seen many times. The chain uses TRBV11-2 and TRBJ2-3; D call uncertain. Germline values: CDR1 SGHAT, CDR2 FQNNGV. The ends were cut back, 1 base at V and 4 bases at J, with 9 bases in the middle. This CDR3 is built from 14 residues. CDR3 sequence (DNA): TGTGCCAGCAGCTTAGGTAGTGGTGCAGATACGCAGTATTTT. Translation: CASSLGSGADTQYF.

This clonotype was seen many times. The chain carries TRBV7-2 and TRBJ2-1; a possible D gene is TRBD2 (6 bases). In germline, CDR1 is SGHTA, CDR2 FQGNSA. The CDR3 is 15 amino acids. The V gene lost 0 bases and the J gene lost 5 bases, with 11 bases spanning the gap. The CDR3 DNA follows: TGTGCCAGCAGCTTAGCGCTGGGGGAGGACAATGAGCAGTTCTTC. As protein: CASSLALGEDNEQFF.

This clonotype occurred many times. The chain employs TRBV5-1 and TRBJ1-1; perhaps TRBD1 as D (5 bases). The CDR3 contains 17 residues. Per germline, CDR1 SGHRS and CDR2 YFSETQ. V lost 0 bases and J lost 1, with 16 bases in between. The CDR3 DNA sequence: TGCGCCAGCAGCTTGGCATGGGACTTAGCCACGAACACTGAAGCTTTCTTT. As protein: CASSLAWDLATNTEAFF.

In its sample, this clonotype was seen many times. The chain is built from TRBV6-2 or TRBV6-3 and TRBJ2-1, with 10 bases matching TRBD2. Germline V gene data show CDR1 as MNHEY and CDR2 as SVGEGT. The CDR3 is 16 amino acids. V was pared by 4 bases and J by 6 bases, with 9 bases of the junction left unmatched. For the CDR3, the DNA is TGTGCCAGCAGTTCCCCACTAGCGGGATGGGTCAATGAGCAGTTCTTC. Amino acids: CASSSPLAGWVNEQFF.

A word on this clonotype: The CDR3 does not end in the conserved phenylalanine or tryptophan, so this is likely a read error. V is TRBV6-5 and J is TRBJ2-1; tentatively, D is TRBD1 (5 bases). V was trimmed by 0 bases and J by 6 bases, leaving 15 bases between them. This CDR3 contains 16 residues. The germline CDR1 and CDR2 sequences are MNHEY and SVGAGI. CDR3 in amino acids: CASSYSDTLLGNEQFL. The CDR3 DNA is TGTGCCAGCAGTTACTCGGACACCCTGCTGGGCAATGAGCAGTTCCTC.

The chain combines TRBV20-1 with TRBJ1-5; no reliable D call. V was trimmed by 2 bases and J by 7 bases, leaving 15 bases between them. Germline assignment: CDR1 DFQATT and CDR2 SNEGSKA (reference sequence). This CDR3 region has 14 residues. This CDR3 is CSARYKSGGQPQHF. The DNA for the CDR3 is TGCAGTGCTAGATATAAGTCGGGCGGGCAGCCCCAGCATTTT.

This clonotype occurred many times. The chain joins TRBV12-3 or TRBV12-4 to TRBJ1-1; D call uncertain. The CDR3 is made up of 14 amino acids. Trimming removed 1 base from V and 2 bases from J, with 8 bases in between. The CDR3 loop is CASSLGLPNTEAFF. The CDR3 DNA sequence: TGTGCCAGCAGTTTAGGGCTGCCAAACACTGAAGCTTTCTTT.

The chain is built from TRBV19 and TRBJ1-2; possible D gene TRBD1, 5 bases. The germline V gene encodes CDR1 LNHDA and CDR2 SQIVND (reference sequence). Trimming left V 8 bases short and J 6 bases short, with 22 bases between. The CDR3 is made up of 15 amino acids. CDR3 bases: TGTGCCAGTGGGACGCCTTGGGGCGCCGGGGATGGCTACACCTTC. This sequence encodes CASGTPWGAGDGYTF.

The chain recombines TRBV28 with TRBJ1-2; perhaps TRBD1 as D (6 bases). This CDR3 has 13 residues. Germline CDR1 MDHEN, CDR2 SYDVKM. Trimming took 6 bases from V and 6 from J, leaving 14 bases between them. For the CDR3, the DNA is TGTGCCAGCAGCCCAGGACAGCGAGATGGCTACACCTTC. Protein: CASSPGQRDGYTF.

There are many counts of this clonotype. The chain is built from TRBV27 and TRBJ2-2; D gene unclear. Germline V gives CDR1 MNHEY, CDR2 SMNVEV (reference sequence). This CDR3 is 14 amino acids long. V was shortened by 1 base and J by 1 base, with 4 bases between the two germline ends. This CDR3 is CASSLWVNTGELFF. For the CDR3, the DNA is TGTGCCAGCAGTTTATGGGTGAACACCGGGGAGCTGTTTTTT.

The J gene is TRBJ1-6, the V gene TRBV14; D unresolved. The V gene lost 3 bases and the J gene lost 0 bases, with 9 bases spanning the gap. The CDR3 loop spans 16 amino acids. CDR1 and CDR2 from the germline V gene are SGHDN and FVKESK. In nucleotides, the CDR3 is TGTGCCAGCAGCCAGATGGCGGGCTCCTATAATTCACCCCTCCACTTT. It encodes CASSQMAGSYNSPLHF.

This clonotype was seen a few times. The chain joins TRBV10-2 to TRBJ2-7; 13 nucleotides align to TRBD2. The CDR3 length is 15 residues. Looked up from germline, CDR1 is WSHSY and CDR2 is SAAADI. V trimming: 7 bases; J trimming: 3 bases; junction bases outside the gene matches: 6. CDR3 region: CASIWGLAGFYEQYF. The CDR3 region has the DNA TGCGCCAGCATATGGGGACTAGCGGGGTTCTACGAGCAGTACTTC.

This clonotype was found many times. This rearrangement joins TRBV7-9 to TRBJ2-1; TRBD1 is a possible D gene (6 bases). Germline loops: CDR1 SEHNR, CDR2 FQNEAQ (reference sequence). V lost 3 bases and J lost 2, with 14 bases in between. This CDR3 has 16 amino acids. As DNA, the CDR3 is TGTGCCAGCAGCTTGACGCGACAGGCTCCCTACAATGAGCAGTTCTTC. This codes for CASSLTRQAPYNEQFF.

This clonotype was detected only a few times. The chain is built from TRBV28 and TRBJ1-2; weak D call: TRBD1 (5 bases). This CDR3 is built from 16 residues. Per the germline V gene, CDR1 is MDHEN and CDR2 is SYDVKM. The germline V and J ends were trimmed by 6 bases and 4 bases, with 21 bases remaining between them. DNA for the CDR3: TGTGCCAGCAGACCTTTAGGTGGGGCCACGTCCTATGGCTACACCTTC. Translating gives CASRPLGGATSYGYTF.

This clonotype was seen more than once but under ten times. This sequence joins TRBV5-1 and TRBJ2-3; TRBD2 agrees at 14 bases. The CDR3 has 18 amino acids. Germline V gives CDR1 SGHRS, CDR2 YFSETQ. V lost 3 bases, J lost 5 bases, and 11 bases stayed unmatched. The CDR3 nucleotides are TGCGCCAGCAGCTATACCGGGACTAGCGGGAGTAGTGGAGATACGCAGTATTTT. It encodes CASSYTGTSGSSGDTQYF.

This clonotype was seen ten or more times. V usage is TRBV15 and J usage is TRBJ1-5; D is perhaps TRBD1 (6 bases). V was trimmed by 5 bases and J by 4 bases, leaving 18 bases between them. This CDR3 contains 16 residues. Per the germline V gene, CDR1 is LNHNV and CDR2 is YYDKDF (reference sequence). CDR3 nucleotide sequence: TGTGCCACCAGCCCCTCCGGGGGGCGACGGAATCAGCCCCAGCATTTT. The encoded protein is CATSPSGGRRNQPQHF.

On this clonotype itself: One end of the junction fails to match germline, which may point to a read error. The CDR3 here is CASSQYSQLNCGYTF. Written as DNA, the CDR3 is TGTGCCAGCAGCCAATATTCACAGCTTAACTGTGGCTACACCTTC. The chain uses TRBV3-1 and TRBJ1-2; D not certain. From germline, CDR1 is LGHDT and CDR2 YNNKEL (reference sequence). The CDR3 length is 15 residues.

The gene calls are TRBV28 and TRBJ2-7; TRBD1 aligns across 7 bases. Germline V gives CDR1 MDHEN, CDR2 SYDVKM. The J segment lost 4 bases and the V segment lost 8 bases, leaving 11 bases of the junction unmatched. The CDR3 extends over 14 amino acids. The CDR3 DNA reads TGTGCCAGCCGTATTGAGGGACAGACTTACGAGCAGTACTTC. Translation gives CASRIEGQTYEQYF.

On this clonotype itself: This sequence may be a read error, since a much larger clone differs from it by one base. The rearrangement links TRBV9 to TRBJ2-5, with D possibly TRBD2 on 6 matching bases. The germline V gene has CDR1 SGDLS and CDR2 YYNGEE. The CDR3 totals 12 residues. Trimming shortened V by 4 bases and J by 9 bases, and 13 bases separated the two germline ends. CDR3 bases: TGTGCCAGCAGCATAGAACGGGGGTCCCAGTACTTC. Its protein product is CASSIERGSQYF.